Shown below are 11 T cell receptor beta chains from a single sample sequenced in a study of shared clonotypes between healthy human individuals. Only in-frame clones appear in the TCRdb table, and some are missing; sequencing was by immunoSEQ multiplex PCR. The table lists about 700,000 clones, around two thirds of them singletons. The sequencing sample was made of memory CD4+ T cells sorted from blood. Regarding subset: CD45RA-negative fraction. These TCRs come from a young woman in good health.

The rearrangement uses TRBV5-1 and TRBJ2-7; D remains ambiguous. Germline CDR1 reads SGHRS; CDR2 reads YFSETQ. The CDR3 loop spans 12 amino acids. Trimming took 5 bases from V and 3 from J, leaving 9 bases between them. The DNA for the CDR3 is TGCGCCAGCAGTCCAGACCGCTACGAGCAGTACTTC. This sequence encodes CASSPDRYEQYF.

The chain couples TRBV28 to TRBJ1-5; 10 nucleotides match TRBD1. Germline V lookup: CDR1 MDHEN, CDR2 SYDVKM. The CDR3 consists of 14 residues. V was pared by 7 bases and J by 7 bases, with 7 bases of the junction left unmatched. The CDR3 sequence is CASTGTGAWQPQHF. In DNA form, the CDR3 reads TGTGCCAGCACCGGGACAGGGGCCTGGCAGCCCCAGCATTTT.

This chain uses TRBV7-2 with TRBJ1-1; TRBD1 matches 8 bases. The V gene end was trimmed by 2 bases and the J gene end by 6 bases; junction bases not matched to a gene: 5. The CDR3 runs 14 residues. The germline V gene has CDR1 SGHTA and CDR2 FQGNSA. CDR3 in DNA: TGTGCCAGCAGCTTAACAGGGGGTATACCTGAAGCTTTCTTT. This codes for CASSLTGGIPEAFF.

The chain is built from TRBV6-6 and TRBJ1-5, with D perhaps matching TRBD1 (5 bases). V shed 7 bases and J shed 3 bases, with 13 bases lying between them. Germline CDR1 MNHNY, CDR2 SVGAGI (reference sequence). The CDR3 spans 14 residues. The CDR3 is CASNYGTDNQPQHF. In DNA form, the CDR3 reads TGTGCCAGCAACTACGGGACGGACAATCAGCCCCAGCATTTT.

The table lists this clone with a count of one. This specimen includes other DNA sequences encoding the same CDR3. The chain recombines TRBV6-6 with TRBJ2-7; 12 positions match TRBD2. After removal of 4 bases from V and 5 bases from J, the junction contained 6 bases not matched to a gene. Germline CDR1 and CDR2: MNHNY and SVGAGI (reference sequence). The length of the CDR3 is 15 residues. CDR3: CASSSSSGRANEQYF. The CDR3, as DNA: TGTGCCAGCAGTTCTTCTAGCGGGAGGGCCAACGAGCAGTACTTC.

The CDR3 sequence: CASSLNGQGARFF. The CDR3, as DNA: TGCGCCAGCAGCTTAAATGGACAGGGGGCTCGATTCTTC. This chain connects TRBV5-1 to TRBJ2-1; TRBD1 aligns across 11 bases. Germline CDR1 and CDR2: SGHRS and YFSETQ. There are 13 residues in the CDR3. The V segment lost 2 bases and the J segment 16 bases; nucleotides outside the gene matches: 8.

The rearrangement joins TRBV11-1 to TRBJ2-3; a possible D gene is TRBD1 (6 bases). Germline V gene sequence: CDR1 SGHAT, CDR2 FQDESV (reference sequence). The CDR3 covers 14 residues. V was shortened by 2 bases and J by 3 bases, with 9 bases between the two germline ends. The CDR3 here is CASSLTRGTDTQYF. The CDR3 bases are TGTGCCAGCAGCTTAACCAGGGGAACAGATACGCAGTATTTT.

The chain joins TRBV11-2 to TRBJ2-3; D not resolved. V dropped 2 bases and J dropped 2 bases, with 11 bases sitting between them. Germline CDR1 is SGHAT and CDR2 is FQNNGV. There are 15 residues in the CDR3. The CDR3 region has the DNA TGTGCCAGCAGCTTACTGATACTTTCCACAGATACGCAGTATTTT. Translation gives CASSLLILSTDTQYF.

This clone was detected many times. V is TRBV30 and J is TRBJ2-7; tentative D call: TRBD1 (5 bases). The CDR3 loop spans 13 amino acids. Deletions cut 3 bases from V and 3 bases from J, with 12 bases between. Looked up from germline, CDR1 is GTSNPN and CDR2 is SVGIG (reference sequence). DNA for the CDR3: TGTGCCTGGAGGGACATGGCTAGCTACGAGCAGTACTTC. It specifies CAWRDMASYEQYF.

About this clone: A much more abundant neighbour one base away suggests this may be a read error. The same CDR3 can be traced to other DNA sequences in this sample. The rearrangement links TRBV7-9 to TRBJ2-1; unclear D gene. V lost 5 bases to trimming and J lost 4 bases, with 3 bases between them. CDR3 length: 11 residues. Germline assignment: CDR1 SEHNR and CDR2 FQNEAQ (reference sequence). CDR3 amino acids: CASSPYNEQFF. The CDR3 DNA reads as TGTGCCAGCAGCCCTTACAATGAGCAGTTCTTC. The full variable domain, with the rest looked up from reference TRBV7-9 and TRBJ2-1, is DTGVSQNPRHKITKRGQNVTFRCDPISEHNRLYWYRQTLGQGPEFLTYFQNEAQLEKSRLLSDRFSAERPKGSFSTLEIQRTEQGDSAMYLCASSPYNEQFFGPGTRLTVL.

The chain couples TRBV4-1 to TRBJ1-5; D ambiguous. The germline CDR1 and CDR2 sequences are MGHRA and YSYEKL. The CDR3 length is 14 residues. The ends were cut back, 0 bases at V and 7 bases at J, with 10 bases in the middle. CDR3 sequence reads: CASSQEPHLQPQHF. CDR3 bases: TGCGCCAGCAGCCAAGAACCACATTTGCAGCCCCAGCATTTT.